The TCR beta chain described here comes from a study of T-cell memory formation after mild COVID-19. This clonotype was seen many times. Its antigen is unidentified. TCRdb re-called the 5' RACE reads through MiXCR, storing one row per CDR3 protein. The repertoire holds about half a million distinct CDR3 sequences, with around a sixth as singletons. Broader study findings: Memory from before infection featured some responding clones, which suggests cross-reactive memory joined. Clones that contracted clustered mainly in CM and EM if CD4+ and in EMRA if CD8+.

This TCR was recovered from an adult woman who had mild COVID-19 (a few samples of this study predate the infection). Cell type and time point are not known. The sample taken for sequencing was PBMCs or a T cell subset sorted from them (not recorded which).

CDR3 in DNA: TGTGCCACCAGCAGAGAGCGGGAGGGCCTCCATAATGAGCAGTTCTTC. Translating gives CATSREREGLHNEQFF. V gene TRBV15 combines with J gene TRBJ2-1; the match to TRBD2 covers 9 bases. Germline lookup yields CDR1 LNHNV and CDR2 YYDKDF (reference sequence). The CDR3 loop spans 16 amino acids. The J segment lost 7 bases and the V segment lost 0 bases, leaving 7 bases of the junction unmatched. Full variable domain (remainder filled in from reference TRBV15 and TRBJ2-1): DAMVIQNPRYQVTQFGKPVTLSCSQTLNHNVMYWYQQKSSQAPKLLFHYYDKDFNNEADTPDNFQSRRPNTSFCFLDIRSPGLGDTAMYLCATSREREGLHNEQFFGPGTRLTVL.